The rows below give T cell receptor beta chains drawn from one sample of a study of blood T cell repertoires in COVID-19. Some clones are missing from TCRdb's copy, which holds only in-frame ones; the method was immunoSEQ multiplex PCR. This sample has fewer than 500,000 clones, with around 84% found just once. Sequencing was carried out using peripheral blood. The source is a human donor with acute or convalescent COVID-19. The donor label of this sample is uncertain. The CDR3 runs from the conserved cysteine through the conserved F or W. Fields, in order: D gene, V gene, J gene, clone size, CDR3 protein, CDR3 DNA. A D gene is named only where the DNA matches it firmly. Clone size is given for some rows only: seen once, a few or many times, or a class if the clone is expanded.

d_call: .
v_call: TRBV4-1
j_call: TRBJ1-4
clone_size: .
cdr3_aa: CASSQDLSRGAQKLFF
cdr3_nt: TGCGCCAGCAGCCAAGATCTGAGCAGGGGTGCTCAAAAACTGTTTTTT

d_call: .
v_call: TRBV19
j_call: TRBJ2-1
clone_size: .
cdr3_aa: CASSYGQFALDEQFF
cdr3_nt: TGTGCCAGTAGCTACGGACAGTTCGCCCTCGATGAGCAGTTCTTC

d_call: TRBD1
v_call: TRBV18
j_call: TRBJ1-1
clone_size: .
cdr3_aa: CASGGQENTEAFF
cdr3_nt: TGTGCCAGCGGGGGACAGGAGAACACTGAAGCTTTCTTT

d_call: .
v_call: TRBV9
j_call: TRBJ2-3
clone_size: .
cdr3_aa: CASTVSGTSTDTQYF
cdr3_nt: TGTGCCAGCACCGTATCCGGGACTAGCACAGATACGCAGTATTTT

d_call: TRBD1
v_call: TRBV2
j_call: TRBJ1-2
clone_size: .
cdr3_aa: CASSAGGRDGYTF
cdr3_nt: TGTGCCAGCAGCGCAGGGGGTAGGGATGGCTACACCTTC

d_call: .
v_call: TRBV10-3
j_call: TRBJ1-1
clone_size: once
cdr3_aa: CAIGSGFTEAFF
cdr3_nt: TGTGCCATCGGTTCAGGTTTCACTGAAGCTTTCTTT

d_call: .
v_call: TRBV6-5
j_call: TRBJ1-3
clone_size: once
cdr3_aa: CASSYFSTARNTIYF
cdr3_nt: TGTGCCAGCAGTTATTTTTCGACGGCCAGGAACACCATATATTTT

d_call: .
v_call: TRBV23-1
j_call: TRBJ2-7
clone_size: .
cdr3_aa: CASSRGEQYF
cdr3_nt: TGCGCCAGCAGTCGAGGGGAGCAGTACTTC

d_call: .
v_call: TRBV5-1
j_call: TRBJ1-1
clone_size: once
cdr3_aa: CATKKGTTNTEAFF
cdr3_nt: TGCGCCACCAAAAAGGGGACAACGAACACTGAAGCTTTCTTT

d_call: TRBD1
v_call: TRBV2
j_call: TRBJ2-2
clone_size: .
cdr3_aa: CASTSTGINTGELFF
cdr3_nt: TGTGCCAGCACTTCGACAGGGATTAACACCGGGGAGCTGTTTTTT

d_call: TRBD1
v_call: TRBV29-1
j_call: TRBJ2-1
clone_size: .
cdr3_aa: CSVEDPKLRDRGYQGEQFF
cdr3_nt: TGCAGCGTTGAAGATCCTAAACTCAGGGACAGGGGGTATCAGGGTGAGCAGTTCTTC

d_call: .
v_call: TRBV7-6
j_call: TRBJ2-1
clone_size: .
cdr3_aa: CASSLAGTTYNEQFF
cdr3_nt: TGTGCCAGCAGCTTAGCGGGCACCACCTACAATGAGCAGTTCTTC

d_call: .
v_call: TRBV7-9
j_call: TRBJ1-2
clone_size: .
cdr3_aa: CAVGGKGYTF
cdr3_nt: TGTGCCGTTGGAGGGAAGGGCTACACCTTC

d_call: .
v_call: TRBV6-5
j_call: TRBJ1-2
clone_size: few
cdr3_aa: CASSYSSRTYGYTF
cdr3_nt: TGTGCCAGCAGTTACTCGTCCAGAACCTATGGCTACACCTTC

d_call: TRBD1
v_call: TRBV5-6
j_call: TRBJ1-3
clone_size: .
cdr3_aa: CASSSLKGQEYRNTIYF
cdr3_nt: TGTGCCAGCAGCTCCTTGAAGGGACAGGAATATAGAAACACCATATATTTT

d_call: TRBD2
v_call: TRBV7-9
j_call: TRBJ2-1
clone_size: once
cdr3_aa: CASSDRGTSGATYNEQFF
cdr3_nt: TGTGCCAGCAGCGACCGAGGGACTAGCGGGGCCACTTACAATGAGCAGTTCTTC

d_call: .
v_call: TRBV3-1/TRBV3-2
j_call: TRBJ1-1
clone_size: .
cdr3_aa: CASSRAWSTEAFF
cdr3_nt: TGTGCCAGCAGCCGAGCTTGGAGCACTGAAGCTTTCTTT

d_call: TRBD1
v_call: TRBV19
j_call: TRBJ1-1
clone_size: .
cdr3_aa: CASKTTGGTEAFF
cdr3_nt: TGTGCCAGTAAGACGACAGGGGGCACTGAAGCTTTCTTT

d_call: .
v_call: TRBV6-5
j_call: TRBJ2-7
clone_size: .
cdr3_aa: CASSQRMNEQYF
cdr3_nt: TGTGCCAGCTCCCAGCGGATGAACGAGCAGTACTTC

d_call: .
v_call: TRBV6-6
j_call: TRBJ1-4
clone_size: .
cdr3_aa: CASRPGGANEKLFF
cdr3_nt: TGTGCCAGCCGGCCGGGGGGGGCTAATGAAAAACTGTTTTTT

d_call: .
v_call: TRBV28
j_call: TRBJ1-2
clone_size: .
cdr3_aa: CASSRYQGGPYGYTF
cdr3_nt: TGTGCCAGCAGTCGGTATCAGGGAGGACCCTATGGCTACACCTTC

d_call: TRBD2
v_call: TRBV30
j_call: TRBJ2-7
clone_size: .
cdr3_aa: CALETWTSSYEQYF
cdr3_nt: TGTGCCTTGGAGACTTGGACTAGCTCCTACGAGCAGTACTTC

d_call: TRBD1
v_call: TRBV5-1
j_call: TRBJ1-6
clone_size: .
cdr3_aa: CASSLGTGGPPLHF
cdr3_nt: TGCGCCAGCAGCCTTGGGACAGGGGGCCCACCCCTCCACTTT

d_call: TRBD1
v_call: TRBV7-2
j_call: TRBJ1-5
clone_size: once
cdr3_aa: CASSLFPLSTGGVNQPQHF
cdr3_nt: TGTGCCAGCAGCTTATTTCCGTTGTCGACAGGGGGCGTCAATCAGCCCCAGCATTTT

d_call: .
v_call: TRBV12-5
j_call: TRBJ2-3
clone_size: .
cdr3_aa: CASGLVSREPDTQYF
cdr3_nt: TGTGCTAGTGGTTTGGTAAGTCGGGAGCCAGATACGCAGTATTTT

d_call: TRBD1
v_call: TRBV7-9
j_call: TRBJ1-2
clone_size: many
cdr3_aa: CASTTEGAGGYTF
cdr3_nt: TGTGCCAGCACCACTGAGGGGGCAGGGGGCTACACCTTC